The 27 T cell receptor beta chains in this list originate from one sample, sequenced in a study of blood T cell repertoires in COVID-19. Sequencing used immunoSEQ multiplex PCR; TCRdb keeps in-frame clones, though not all of them. Of fewer than 300,000 clones detected, 82% appear once; the ten largest clones hold 2.5% to 3.5%. Input material: peripheral blood. The receptors here all came from a woman aged 18-29 years with acute or convalescent COVID-19.

The chain recombines TRBV6-2 or TRBV6-3 with TRBJ2-2; 8 nucleotides match TRBD1. Germline V gene lookup returns CDR1 MNHEY and CDR2 SVGEGT. V lost 6 bases, J lost 3 bases, and 3 bases stayed unmatched. The CDR3 consists of 14 residues. The CDR3 DNA follows: TGTGCCAGCAGCAGGGGGCTCGACACCGGGGAGCTGTTTTTT. Protein product: CASSRGLDTGELFF.

This clone was seen only a few times. The chain joins TRBV4-1 to TRBJ1-4; no reliable D call. This CDR3 is built from 15 residues. Per the germline V gene, CDR1 is MGHRA and CDR2 is YSYEKL. V lost 0 bases and J 4 bases, leaving 9 bases between the germline ends. CDR3 sequence (DNA): TGCGCCAGCAGCCAAGATTGGGCGGGTAATGAAAAACTGTTTTTT. Its translation: CASSQDWAGNEKLFF.

The rearrangement joins TRBV7-9 to TRBJ1-2; 10 bases agree with TRBD1. V was pared by 1 base and J by 4 bases, with 3 bases of the junction left unmatched. The CDR3 extends over 15 amino acids. Germline V gives CDR1 SEHNR, CDR2 FQNEAQ (reference sequence). The CDR3: CASSLGTGGSYGYTF. The CDR3 bases are TGTGCCAGCAGCTTAGGGACAGGGGGTAGCTATGGCTACACCTTC.

This rearrangement joins TRBV10-3 to TRBJ1-1, with no clear D. Germline V CDR1 and CDR2: ENHRY, SYGVKD. This CDR3 is built from 15 residues. Trimming removed 8 bases from V and 1 base from J, with 17 bases in between. The CDR3 spells CAIGSQAPGNTEAFF. The CDR3, as DNA: TGTGCCATCGGGAGCCAGGCTCCGGGGAACACTGAAGCTTTCTTT.

The CDR3 sequence is CATSDHGGTDTQYF. CDR3 DNA sequence: TGTGCCACCAGTGATCACGGGGGCACAGATACGCAGTATTTT. The chain employs TRBV24-1 and TRBJ2-3; D is possibly TRBD2 (5 bases). V lost 3 bases and J lost 1, with 7 bases in between. This CDR3 has 14 residues. The germline V gene encodes CDR1 KGHDR and CDR2 SFDVKD.

The gene calls are TRBV6-5 and TRBJ2-7; TRBD1 might be the D (5 bases). Per germline, CDR1 MNHEY and CDR2 SVGAGI. V was pared by 2 bases and J by 2 bases, with 13 bases between. CDR3 size: 15 residues. The CDR3 loop is CASSYDGQGTYEQYF. The CDR3 nucleotides are TGTGCCAGCAGTTACGACGGCCAGGGAACCTACGAGCAGTACTTC.

V is TRBV21-1 and J is TRBJ2-2; TRBD1, the table's D call, was not compared with the DNA. TRBV21-1 is marked as a pseudogene. The CDR3 runs to 19 residues. The CDR3 sequence: CASSTSVLGDRVEVGELFF. CDR3 nucleotides: TGTGCCAGCAGCACATCCGTCCTGGGGGACAGGGTTGAGGTCGGGGAGCTGTTTTTT.

The chain's CDR3 is CASSGGGFGSPLHF. CDR3 DNA sequence: TGTGCCAGCAGCGGAGGCGGGTTCGGTTCACCCCTCCACTTT. This chain links TRBV9 with TRBJ1-6; D not resolved. Germline loops: CDR1 SGDLS, CDR2 YYNGEE. This CDR3 has 14 residues. V lost 3 bases and J 9 bases, leaving 13 bases between the germline ends.

This rearrangement joins TRBV10-1 to TRBJ2-3, with 11 bases matching TRBD2. The CDR3 totals 14 residues. Germline CDR1 and CDR2: WNHNN and SYGVQD (reference sequence). V dropped 4 bases and J dropped 4; count of bases not matched to a gene: 1. The CDR3 is CASSGLAGSDTQYF. The CDR3 nucleotides are TGCGCCAGCAGTGGACTAGCGGGATCAGATACGCAGTATTTT.

This sequence joins TRBV7-2 and TRBJ2-1, with TRBD2 matching over 7 bases. Germline values: CDR1 SGHTA, CDR2 FQGNSA. The length of the CDR3 is 17 residues. The trim removed 1 base at V and 1 base at J, leaving 7 bases unmatched. The CDR3 region is CASSLVGLAESYNEQFF. The CDR3 bases are TGTGCCAGCAGCTTAGTCGGTCTAGCGGAATCCTACAATGAGCAGTTCTTC. The whole variable domain, filled in from reference TRBV7-2 and TRBJ2-1, reads GAGVSQSPSNKVTEKGKDVELRCDPISGHTALYWYRQSLGQGLEFLIYFQGNSAPDKSGLPSDRFSAERTGGSVSTLTIQRTQQEDSAVYLCASSLVGLAESYNEQFFGPGTRLTVL.

The genes are TRBV2 and TRBJ2-7; D may be TRBD2 (5 bases). This CDR3 contains 14 residues. The V gene's germline CDR1 is SNHLY and CDR2 FYNNEI. V lost 8 bases to trimming and J lost 0 bases, with 14 bases between them. CDR3 coding DNA: TGTGCCAGCTTCGGAGGAGGAATCTCCTACGAGCAGTACTTC. Translation: CASFGGGISYEQYF.

V is TRBV7-6 and J is TRBJ2-5, with 8 nucleotides matching TRBD2. The V segment lost 3 bases and the J segment 5 bases; nucleotides outside the gene matches: 11. Germline assignment: CDR1 SGHVS and CDR2 FNYEAQ. The CDR3 length is 16 residues. CDR3 coding DNA: TGTGCCAGCAGCTTCTCCCCGGGACTAGGTGGTGAGACCCAGTACTTC. Translated: CASSFSPGLGGETQYF.

This chain connects TRBV3-1 (or the pseudogene TRBV3-2) to TRBJ2-7; the match to TRBD1 covers 7 bases. V lost 4 bases and J lost 4; bases outside the gene matches: 7. The CDR3 runs 14 residues. Germline CDR1 LGHDT, CDR2 YNNKEL (reference sequence). CDR3: CASSPRQGLYEQYF. The CDR3 bases are TGTGCCAGCAGCCCCCGACAGGGTCTTTACGAGCAGTACTTC.

V usage is TRBV14 and J usage is TRBJ2-5; 11 bases are shared with TRBD2. The CDR3 contains 16 residues. V dropped 2 bases and J dropped 4; count of bases not matched to a gene: 6. Germline CDR1 is SGHDN and CDR2 is FVKESK. In nucleotides, the CDR3 is TGTGCCAGCAGCCAATTGGTTAGCGGGAGGGCAGAGACCCAGTACTTC. It codes for CASSQLVSGRAETQYF. The full variable domain, in which reference TRBV14 and TRBJ2-5 provide the parts outside the CDR3, is EAGVTQFPSHSVIEKGQTVTLRCDPISGHDNLYWYRRVMGKEIKFLLHFVKESKQDESGMPNNRFLAERTGGTYSTLKVQPAELEDSGVYFCASSQLVSGRAETQYFGPGTRLLVL.

V is TRBV21-1 and J is TRBJ2-7; TRBD2 reflects the table's D call only, with no check against the DNA. TRBV21-1 is deemed a pseudogene. This CDR3 is 20 amino acids long. The CDR3 reads CAQSGGASPSGVGLVYEQYF. The CDR3 DNA follows: TGTGCTCAAAGCGGGGGGGCGAGTCCTTCAGGGGTCGGACTCGTATACGAGCAGTACTTC.

The chain couples TRBV3-1 (or the pseudogene TRBV3-2) to TRBJ2-1, with 12 nucleotides matching TRBD2. The junction had 4 bases not matched to a gene; V was cut back by 4 bases and J by 9 bases. CDR1 and CDR2 from the germline V gene are LGHDT and YNNKEL (reference sequence). CDR3 size: 14 residues. The CDR3: CASSRGLAGSEQFF. CDR3 in DNA: TGTGCCAGCAGCCGAGGACTAGCGGGAAGTGAGCAGTTCTTC.

The CDR3 is CASSLTDYNSPLHF. The DNA of the CDR3 is TGTGCCAGCAGCTTGACAGATTATAATTCACCCCTCCACTTT. The J gene is TRBJ1-6, the V gene TRBV9; D is possibly TRBD1 (5 bases). CDR1 and CDR2 from the germline V gene are SGDLS and YYNGEE. The CDR3 covers 14 residues. Trimming cost V 4 bases and J 4 bases, with 9 bases left between them.

The V call is TRBV6-5, the J call TRBJ2-3, with 9 bases aligning to TRBD2. CDR1 and CDR2 from the germline V gene are MNHEY and SVGAGI. This CDR3 has 16 amino acids. The V and J ends lost 0 bases and 3 bases, in that order; junction bases with no gene match: 4. The CDR3, as DNA: TGTGCCAGCAGTTACTCACTAGCGGGCATGACAGATACGCAGTATTTT. It yields the protein CASSYSLAGMTDTQYF.

The chain recombines TRBV4-1 with TRBJ2-7; D ambiguous. There are 15 residues in the CDR3. Germline V gene lookup returns CDR1 MGHRA and CDR2 YSYEKL. Trimming pared 0 bases from V and 2 bases from J, leaving 11 bases between. CDR3 nucleotides: TGCGCCAGCAGCCAAGATGCCAGGAATACCTACGAGCAGTACTTC. Its translation is CASSQDARNTYEQYF.

The sample holds one count of this clone. V is TRBV15 and J is TRBJ2-1, with 11 bases identical to TRBD2. The junction had 10 bases not matched to a gene; V was cut back by 3 bases and J by 6 bases. The CDR3 length is 17 residues. CDR1 and CDR2 (germline): LNHNV, YYDKDF (reference sequence). The CDR3 reads CATSSGRMTSGTNEQFF. The DNA of the CDR3 is TGTGCCACCAGCAGCGGCCGTATGACTAGCGGGACCAATGAGCAGTTCTTC. The full variable domain, completed using reference TRBV15 and TRBJ2-1, is DAMVIQNPRYQVTQFGKPVTLSCSQTLNHNVMYWYQQKSSQAPKLLFHYYDKDFNNEADTPDNFQSRRPNTSFCFLDIRSPGLGDTAMYLCATSSGRMTSGTNEQFFGPGTRLTVL.

The chain employs TRBV5-1 and TRBJ2-3; perhaps TRBD2 as D (5 bases). The CDR3 extends over 15 amino acids. V lost 4 bases, J lost 5 bases, and 17 bases lay in between. The germline V gene encodes CDR1 SGHRS and CDR2 YFSETQ. The CDR3 nucleotides are TGCGCCAGCAGCCCGGACTTCTTCACGGGAGATACGCAGTATTTT. Translated: CASSPDFFTGDTQYF.

V gene TRBV7-2 combines with J gene TRBJ2-5; D is possibly TRBD1 (6 bases). The germline CDR1 and CDR2 sequences are SGHTA and FQGNSA. This CDR3 has 13 residues. V lost 5 bases to trimming and J lost 13 bases, with 20 bases between them. The DNA of the CDR3 is TGTGCCAGCAGCGTGGACAGCCGACTCCATGTGTACTTC. It codes for CASSVDSRLHVYF.

V is TRBV7-3 and J is TRBJ2-3; D might be TRBD1 (6 bases). The length of the CDR3 is 14 residues. CDR1 is SGHTA, CDR2 FQGTGA, per germline. Trimming took off 1 base at V and 4 bases at J, with 9 bases between the two ends. The DNA for the CDR3 is TGTGCCAGCAGCTTAAGTGGGACATCAGATACGCAGTATTTT. Translated: CASSLSGTSDTQYF.

This sequence joins TRBV19 and TRBJ1-4; D is uncertain. Trimming removed 8 bases from V and 3 bases from J, with 13 bases in between. The CDR3 runs to 14 residues. CDR1 and CDR2 from the germline V gene are LNHDA and SQIVND (reference sequence). The CDR3 reads CASQEGTSNEKLFF. In nucleotides, the CDR3 is TGTGCCAGTCAAGAGGGCACCTCTAATGAAAAACTGTTTTTT.

The V gene is TRBV27, the J gene TRBJ1-1, with 7 bases lining up with TRBD1. This CDR3 contains 14 residues. The V gene end was trimmed by 6 bases and the J gene end by 3 bases; junction bases not matched to a gene: 7. Germline lookup yields CDR1 MNHEY and CDR2 SMNVEV (reference sequence). The CDR3 sequence is CASSYRGVDTEAFF. The DNA of the CDR3 is TGTGCCAGCAGCTACAGGGGAGTAGACACTGAAGCTTTCTTT.

This clone appeared once. This chain uses TRBV4-3 with TRBJ2-1; weak D call: TRBD2 (6 bases). CDR1 LGHNA and CDR2 YSLEER come from the germline V gene. The V end lost 1 base, the J end lost 0 bases, and 10 bases lay between the germline ends. The CDR3 has 16 amino acids. This CDR3 reads CASSQGRGRSYNEQFF. DNA of the CDR3: TGCGCCAGCAGCCAAGGGCGGGGCCGCTCCTACAATGAGCAGTTCTTC.

The CDR3 bases are TGCGCCAGCAGCTGGCAGGAACCTGAACGGAATGGCTACACCTTC. It encodes CASSWQEPERNGYTF. This chain uses TRBV5-1 with TRBJ1-2; D is uncertain. This CDR3 has 15 residues. Trimming pared 3 bases from V and 6 bases from J, leaving 18 bases between. Germline V CDR1 and CDR2: SGHRS, YFSETQ.